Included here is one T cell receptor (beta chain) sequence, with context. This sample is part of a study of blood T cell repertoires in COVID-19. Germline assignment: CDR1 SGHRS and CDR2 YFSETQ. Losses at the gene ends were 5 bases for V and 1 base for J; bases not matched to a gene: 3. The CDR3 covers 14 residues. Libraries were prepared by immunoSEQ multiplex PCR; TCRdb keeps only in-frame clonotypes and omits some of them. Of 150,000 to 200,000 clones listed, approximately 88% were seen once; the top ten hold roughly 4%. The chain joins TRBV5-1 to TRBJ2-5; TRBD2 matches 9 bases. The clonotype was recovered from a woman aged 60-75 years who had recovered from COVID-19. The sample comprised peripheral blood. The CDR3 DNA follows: TGCGCCAGCAGAGCTAGCGGGACCCAAGAGACCCAGTACTTC. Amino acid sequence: CASRASGTQETQYF. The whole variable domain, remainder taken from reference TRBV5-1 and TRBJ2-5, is KAGVTQTPRYLIKTRGQQVTLSCSPISGHRSVSWYQQTPGQGLQFLFEYFSETQRNKGNFPGRFSGRQFSNSRSEMNVSTLELGDSALYLCASRASGTQETQYFGPGTRLLVL.